This TCR beta chain was captured in a study of T cell changes during pregnancy in multiple sclerosis (dated 2019 in TCRdb). General notes on the study: In women with multiple sclerosis, the researchers looked at how the T cell repertoire shifted as pregnancy progressed.

The germline V and J ends show losses of 3 bases and 6 bases respectively, and no gene match explains 2 bases of the junction. The CDR3 sequence holds 12 residues, the cysteine and phenylalanine included. CDR3 DNA only is kept here, 36 bases in frame from base 1. The germline V gene (reference sequence) supplies CDR1 MNHEY and CDR2 SMNVEV. On this clone itself: It has no known antigen specificity. No clone much larger than this one lies a single base away; base qualities are absent.

Library construction relied on the immunoSEQ multiplex PCR assay. Entries here come from immuneACCESS through TCRdb and include only in-frame sequences with V and J called. Some clones fail to appear in such tables; in the studies checked, an unresolved V gene covers under half of the shortfall, and the cause of the remainder is unknown. The sample table shows some 18,000 clones, and about nine tenths are seen once. Clones ranked in the top ten supply approximately 13% of the sample. The chain employs TRBV27 and TRBJ2-7; TRBD2 agrees with 7 junctional bases. The sequence was collected from a female donor in good health, enrolled as a control in a pregnancy study. The sequencing used CD8+ T cells from peripheral blood mononuclear cells, collected in the third trimester of pregnancy. The bases read TGTGCCAGCAGTTTCTCGGGAGGCGAGCAGTACTTC. Translated, this is CASSFSGGEQYF.